This entry lists 14 T cell receptor beta chains sequenced from one sample in a study of T cells in Graves' hyperthyroidism and ophthalmopathy. The TCR beta CDR3 regions underwent amplification using RNA transcripts as the source. The HTBI primer set was used in a first-round RT-PCR of the TCR CDR3. TCRdb called the multiplex PCR reads again in MiXCR, with one record for every CDR3 protein. The data contain 600,000 to 750,000 distinct CDR3 sequences, 17% of them singletons. Sequencing was done on a sample of blood. The source is a man aged 50 or older with Graves' hyperthyroidism.

The sample holds many counts of this clonotype. The chain combines TRBV10-1 with TRBJ2-5; no definite D call. The CDR3 has 13 amino acids. Trimming removed 3 bases from V and 1 base from J, with 6 bases in between. Germline assignment: CDR1 WNHNN and CDR2 SYGVQD (reference sequence). The CDR3, as DNA: TGCGCCAGCAGTGATTACGTCCAAGAGACCCAGTACTTC. It encodes CASSDYVQETQYF.

This clonotype was observed many times. The genes are TRBV28 and TRBJ2-1; a weak D match, TRBD2 (5 bases). This CDR3 has 20 amino acids. V lost 8 bases to trimming and J lost 10 bases, with 39 bases between them. Germline CDR1 is MDHEN and CDR2 is SYDVKM. This CDR3 is CASFPIYDTEDSERAREQFF. The DNA for the CDR3 is TGTGCCAGCTTTCCAATTTACGACACAGAGGATAGCGAGAGGGCCCGGGAGCAGTTCTTC.

The table lists this clonotype with many counts. This chain connects TRBV6-1 to TRBJ1-5; a weak D match, TRBD1 (5 bases). This CDR3 has 15 residues. The V gene's germline CDR1 is MNHNS and CDR2 SASEGT. Trimming shortened V by 0 bases and J by 2 bases, and 8 bases separated the two germline ends. The CDR3 DNA reads as TGTGCCAGCAGTGAAGCAGGGGTCCGCAATCAGCCCCAGCATTTT. It encodes CASSEAGVRNQPQHF.

Ten or more counts support this clonotype. The chain joins TRBV14 to TRBJ2-1, with 9 bases aligning to TRBD1. CDR1 SGHDN and CDR2 FVKESK come from the germline V gene. The V gene end was trimmed by 5 bases and the J gene end by 0 bases; junction bases not matched to a gene: 8. CDR3 length: 17 residues. The CDR3 nucleotides are TGTGCCAGCAGCGAATTCACAGGGGGCAGCTCCTACAATGAGCAGTTCTTC. Protein sequence: CASSEFTGGSSYNEQFF.

This clonotype was detected many times. The chain uses TRBV27 and TRBJ2-2; 16 nucleotides match TRBD2. Looked up from germline, CDR1 is MNHEY and CDR2 is SMNVEV (reference sequence). Trimming removed 7 bases from V and 7 bases from J; junction bases left unmatched: 9. The CDR3 totals 17 residues. The CDR3 bases are TGTGCCAGCACCTCCGGGACTAGCGGGAGGGCCCTCGGGGAGCTGTTTTTT. It encodes CASTSGTSGRALGELFF.

This clonotype was counted at least ten times. The V call is TRBV10-3, the J call TRBJ2-3; D is undetermined. V dropped 6 bases and J dropped 2 bases, with 6 bases sitting between them. Germline lookup yields CDR1 ENHRY and CDR2 SYGVKD. The CDR3 runs to 12 residues. CDR3 sequence (DNA): TGTGCCATCAGAAGGGACACAGATACGCAGTATTTT. This translates into CAIRRDTDTQYF.

This clonotype appeared a few times. CDR3 coding DNA: TGCAGCGTGGATGGGGAGGGAAACACCATATATTTT. It is translated as CSVDGEGNTIYF. The chain combines TRBV29-1 with TRBJ1-3, with D unclear. From germline, CDR1 is SQVTM and CDR2 ANQGSEA. Trimming removed 6 bases from V and 4 bases from J, with 10 bases in between. This CDR3 has 12 amino acids.

There are many counts of this clonotype. This chain links TRBV27 with TRBJ2-2; 7 bases fit TRBD1. This CDR3 spans 17 amino acids. Germline V lookup: CDR1 MNHEY, CDR2 SMNVEV (reference sequence). V trimming: 1 base; J trimming: 0 bases; junction bases outside the gene matches: 5. CDR3 coding DNA: TGTGCCAGCAGTTTATGGGACAGTAAGACGAACACCGGGGAGCTGTTTTTT. This sequence encodes CASSLWDSKTNTGELFF.

The chain joins TRBV25-1 to TRBJ2-3; TRBD1 or TRBD2 may be the D gene (5 bases each). The CDR3 length is 14 residues. Germline V lookup: CDR1 MGHDK, CDR2 SYGVNS. V lost 5 bases and J 3 bases, leaving 12 bases between the germline ends. CDR3 protein: CASSWGRRTDTQYF. DNA for the CDR3: TGTGCCAGCAGTTGGGGGAGAAGGACAGATACGCAGTATTTT.

This clonotype was seen many times. This chain joins TRBV28 and TRBJ2-3, with 7 nucleotides matching TRBD1. The CDR3 length is 16 residues. The germline V gene has CDR1 MDHEN and CDR2 SYDVKM. The trim removed 5 bases at V and 1 base at J, leaving 9 bases unmatched. DNA for the CDR3: TGTGCCAGCAGTACCCACCAAACAGGGGGCACAGATACGCAGTATTTT. It specifies CASSTHQTGGTDTQYF.

The chain is built from TRBV18 and TRBJ2-5, with 11 bases fitting TRBD2. CDR1 is KGHSH, CDR2 LQKENI, per germline. Germline trimming cut 2 bases from V and 7 bases from J; bases unmatched to any gene: 21. This CDR3 has 20 residues. Here the CDR3 reads CASSPDRGEGTSGRTRTQYF. The CDR3 nucleotides are TGTGCCAGCTCACCAGATCGAGGGGAAGGGACTAGCGGCCGAACCCGGACCCAGTACTTC.

This clonotype has at least ten counts. The V and J genes are TRBV2 and TRBJ2-5, with D uncertain. Germline V gene sequence: CDR1 SNHLY, CDR2 FYNNEI. The CDR3 consists of 13 residues. Deletions cut 8 bases from V and 1 base from J, with 11 bases between. In nucleotides, the CDR3 is TGTGCCAGCTATGACGGGTTCCAAGAGACCCAGTACTTC. It translates to CASYDGFQETQYF.

This clonotype appeared a few times. V and J are TRBV20-1 and TRBJ1-2, with a weak D call TRBD1 (6 bases). The CDR3 consists of 13 residues. The germline V and J ends were trimmed by 2 bases and 8 bases, with 15 bases remaining between them. Germline V gene data show CDR1 as DFQATT and CDR2 as SNEGSKA (reference sequence). The CDR3 protein is CSARRDRQEGYTF. The CDR3 DNA reads as TGCAGTGCTAGAAGAGACAGGCAAGAAGGCTACACCTTC.

This clonotype was recorded many times. This sequence joins TRBV12-3 or TRBV12-4 and TRBJ2-5; TRBD2 agrees at 12 bases. V dropped 5 bases and J dropped 5; count of bases not matched to a gene: 9. This CDR3 spans 16 amino acids. CDR3 amino acids: CASSPGGLAGRETQYF. For the CDR3, the DNA is TGTGCCAGCAGTCCGGGGGGACTAGCGGGTCGGGAGACCCAGTACTTC.